These T cell receptor beta chains were read from a single sample in a study of CD8 T cells in ankylosing spondylitis. TCRdb independently ran MiXCR on the 5' RACE reads; one entry per CDR3 protein. There are roughly 250,000 distinct CDR3 sequences in the sample; about 9.1% occur only once, and over 6.5% lies in the top ten. What was sequenced was blood, either unsorted or a sorted T cell fraction (not recorded which). The receptors derive from a male donor with ankylosing spondylitis or in good health (not recorded which). Each CDR3 is given with its conserved first and last residue. Each record gives: CDR3 DNA, CDR3 protein, clone size, J gene, D gene, V gene. The D gene is left open where the match is weak. A row's size may be missing; if present it is once, few, many or a size class.

TGTGCCAGCAGTTACTTACTGACTAGCGGGTCCATCCAAGAGACCCAGTACTTC,CASSYLLTSGSIQETQYF,many,TRBJ2-5,TRBD2,TRBV6-2/TRBV6-3
TGTGCCGGTAGCGGCACAGATACGCAGTATTTT,CAGSGTDTQYF,few,TRBJ2-3,-,TRBV7-9
TGTGCTAGTGGTTTGGGGGCGCAAGTCGCTGAAGCTTTCTTT,CASGLGAQVAEAFF,few,TRBJ1-1,-,TRBV12-5
TGTGCCAGCAGCGCTAATCCTCGAGGAGGGGCAGATACGCAGTATTTT,CASSANPRGGADTQYF,-,TRBJ2-3,-,TRBV9
TGCAGTGCTAGAGCTAGCGGGGGGGCCCACAATGAGCAGTTCTTC,CSARASGGAHNEQFF,many,TRBJ2-1,TRBD2,TRBV20-1
TGCAGTGCTAGAGACCCGGGACAACGGCATCAGCCCCAGCATTTT,CSARDPGQRHQPQHF,many,TRBJ1-5,-,TRBV20-1
TGTGCCAGCACTCTTGGGACAACCGAAGCTTTCTTT,CASTLGTTEAFF,many,TRBJ1-1,-,TRBV12-3/TRBV12-4
TGTGCCAGCAGCTTAAGGAGGTCCGTATCCTACAATGAGCAGTTCTTC,CASSLRRSVSYNEQFF,many,TRBJ2-1,-,TRBV7-2
TGTGCCAGTAGGGGCAGGGGAGATACGCAGTATTTT,CASRGRGDTQYF,many,TRBJ2-3,-,TRBV19
TGCAGTGCCCCAGGCGGGGGGCTGTACACTGAAGCTTTCTTT,CSAPGGGLYTEAFF,many,TRBJ1-1,-,TRBV20-1
TGCAGTGCTAGATCTGGGAATCAGCCCCAGCATTTT,CSARSGNQPQHF,many,TRBJ1-5,-,TRBV20-1
TGTGCCAGCAGCTTCCCGGGACAGGGGCCTACGAACACTGAAGCTTTCTTT,CASSFPGQGPTNTEAFF,few,TRBJ1-1,TRBD1,TRBV6-2/TRBV6-3
TGTGCCAGCCTGGACACCGGACTAGCGGGAGGGCGTACCGGGGAGCTGTTTTTT,CASLDTGLAGGRTGELFF,few,TRBJ2-2,TRBD2,TRBV3-1
TGTGCCAGCTCACCACCGCGGGTAGGGAACACTGAAGCTTTCTTT,CASSPPRVGNTEAFF,-,TRBJ1-1,-,TRBV18
TGCAGTGCACCGGAGACAGGATCTGGGGCCAACGTCCTGACTTTC,CSAPETGSGANVLTF,-,TRBJ2-6,-,TRBV20-1
TGTGCCAGCAGTTACTCGAAGCAGGACGCGTCCTACGAGCAGTACTTC,CASSYSKQDASYEQYF,many,TRBJ2-7,-,TRBV6-2/TRBV6-3
TGTGCCAGCAGCTTAGGTTTGGGAAGACCCAAAAACATTCAGTACTTC,CASSLGLGRPKNIQYF,-,TRBJ2-4,-,TRBV7-9
TGTGCCAGCAGCTTAGGGACAGTAATGGGCAATCAGCCCCAGCATTTT,CASSLGTVMGNQPQHF,few,TRBJ1-5,-,TRBV7-9
TGTGCCAGCAGTTTGGGGAGGAGCTCCTACAATGAGCAGTTCTTC,CASSLGRSSYNEQFF,many,TRBJ2-1,-,TRBV27
TGTGCCAGCAGCTTCCAGCCGAACACTGAAGCTTTCTTT,CASSFQPNTEAFF,many,TRBJ1-1,-,TRBV7-8
TGTGCCAGCAGCTCCCAGTGGGGGGCGTCCCACAATGAGCAGTTCTTC,CASSSQWGASHNEQFF,many,TRBJ2-1,-,TRBV7-2
TGTGCCAGCTCACCACCGAAGGGGCACCCGTATGGCTACACCTTC,CASSPPKGHPYGYTF,-,TRBJ1-2,-,TRBV18
TGTGCCAGCATACGGGACTACTGGGGGAATGAGCAGTTCTTC,CASIRDYWGNEQFF,many,TRBJ2-1,TRBD2,TRBV6-1
TGTGCCAGCAGCTCCCTTTCCGGGGCTTATAACTATGGCTACACCTTC,CASSSLSGAYNYGYTF,many,TRBJ1-2,-,TRBV11-2
TGCAGTGCTAGGGGGACTAACTCCTACGAGCAGTACTTC,CSARGTNSYEQYF,many,TRBJ2-7,TRBD2,TRBV20-1
TGTGCCCCCCAAGGGGCAGATACGCAGTATTTT,CAPQGADTQYF,many,TRBJ2-3,-,TRBV5-4
TGTGCCAGCAGCCAGACAGGGACCTACAATGAGCAGTTCTTC,CASSQTGTYNEQFF,many,TRBJ2-1,TRBD1,TRBV11-2
TGCGCCAGCAGCTGGGGACTAGCGGGAGCGGGCGAGACCCAGTACTTC,CASSWGLAGAGETQYF,-,TRBJ2-5,TRBD2,TRBV5-1
TGCGCCAGCAGCCAAGTGCAGGGAGAGGCTTTCTTT,CASSQVQGEAFF,many,TRBJ1-1,-,TRBV4-1
TGCAGCGTTTCCAGGGGGCTCGGCTATGGCTACACCTTC,CSVSRGLGYGYTF,many,TRBJ1-2,TRBD1,TRBV29-1
TGTGCCAGCAGCTCCCCCCTGCGGGCGGGCTACACCTTC,CASSSPLRAGYTF,few,TRBJ1-2,-,TRBV7-6
TGTGCCAGCAGCTTCGCAGGGGGCTCCTATGGCTACACCTTC,CASSFAGGSYGYTF,-,TRBJ1-2,TRBD1,TRBV7-2
TGTGCCAGCAGTGAACAGCTTAACACCGGGGAGCTGTTTTTT,CASSEQLNTGELFF,many,TRBJ2-2,-,TRBV2
TGCAGTGCTAGAGGGGAGTCCTACGAGCAGTACTTC,CSARGESYEQYF,many,TRBJ2-7,-,TRBV20-1
TGCAGTGCTTTTGCGGGAGGACGACCCAAAAACATTCAGTACTTC,CSAFAGGRPKNIQYF,many,TRBJ2-4,TRBD2,TRBV20-1
TGCGCCAGCAGCCCCGGACTAGCGGGAAGCTCCTACGAGCAGTACTTC,CASSPGLAGSSYEQYF,-,TRBJ2-7,TRBD2,TRBV4-3
TGTGCCAGCAGTTCCGTGTCCCACACCGGGGAGCTGTTTTTT,CASSSVSHTGELFF,many,TRBJ2-2,-,TRBV6-5